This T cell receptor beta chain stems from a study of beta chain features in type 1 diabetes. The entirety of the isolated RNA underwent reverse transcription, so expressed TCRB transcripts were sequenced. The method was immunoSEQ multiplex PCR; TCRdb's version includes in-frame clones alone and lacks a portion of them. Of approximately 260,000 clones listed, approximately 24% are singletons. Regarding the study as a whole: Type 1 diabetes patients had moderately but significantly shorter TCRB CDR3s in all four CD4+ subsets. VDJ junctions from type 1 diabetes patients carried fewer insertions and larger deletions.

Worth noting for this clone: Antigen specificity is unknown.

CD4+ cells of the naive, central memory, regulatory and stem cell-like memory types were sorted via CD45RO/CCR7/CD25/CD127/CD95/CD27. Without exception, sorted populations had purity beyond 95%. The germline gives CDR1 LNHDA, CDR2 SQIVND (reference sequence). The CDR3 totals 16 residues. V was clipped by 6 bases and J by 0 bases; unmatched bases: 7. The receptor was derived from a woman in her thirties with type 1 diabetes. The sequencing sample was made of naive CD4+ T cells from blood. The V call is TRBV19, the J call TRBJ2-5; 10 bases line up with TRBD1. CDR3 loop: CASSLGQGTYQETQYF. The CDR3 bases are TGTGCCAGTAGCCTGGGACAGGGGACGTACCAAGAGACCCAGTACTTC.